This paragraph reports one T cell receptor (beta chain). Its specificity is unknown. The sample is drawn from a study of T cell repertoires in cytomegalovirus infection. Overall study context: In public TCR beta signatures, there were indications of both CMV infection and matching HLA type. Findings and limits, study-wide: HLA-C-restricted, CMV-specific TCR beta clonotypes were dominant ex vivo. Carriage of CMV together with the relevant HLA was identifiable through cumulative public TCR beta family frequency.

A single record per CDR3 protein comes from TCRdb applying MiXCR to the reads. The table has under 250,000 distinct CDR3 sequences, more than 9% seen once. The CDR3 has 13 residues. Germline CDR1 reads DFQATT; CDR2 reads SNEGSKA (reference sequence). V dropped 6 bases and J dropped 8 bases, with 19 bases sitting between them. Sequencing input: PBMCs. This clonotype was obtained from a human donor in good health (CMV status not recorded). Some clones in this sample may be carry-over from other donors' samples. The rearrangement uses TRBV20-1 and TRBJ1-2, with D perhaps TRBD1 (6 bases). The CDR3 region is CSATPGGAQGYTF. The CDR3 bases are TGCAGTGCCACCCCCGGGGGGGCGCAAGGCTACACCTTC.